This TCR beta chain stems from a study of early T cells in non-severe SARS-CoV-2 infection. One entry per CDR3 protein, called by TCRdb with MiXCR from the 5' RACE reads. The sample has about 30,000 distinct CDR3 sequences, more than 4.5% seen once; the top ten hold 3.5% to 4%. The CDR3 consists of 12 residues. The V end lost 5 bases, the J end lost 3 bases, and 8 bases lay between the germline ends. Germline lookup yields CDR1 DFQATT and CDR2 SNEGSKA (reference sequence). The sample holds many counts of this clonotype. The rearrangement links TRBV20-1 to TRBJ2-4, with TRBD2 as a possible D gene (5 bases). This receptor was taken from an adult who was a healthcare worker with PCR-confirmed SARS-CoV-2 infection or an uninfected control (not recorded which). The specimen sequenced was whole blood. This CDR3 reads CSAYRGKNIQYF. DNA of the CDR3: TGCAGTGCTTACCGGGGCAAAAACATTCAGTACTTC.